The 8 T cell receptor beta chains below come from one sample, sequenced in a study of cytomegalovirus exposure and HLA in healthy donors. The table came from immunoSEQ multiplex PCR; TCRdb's copy has only in-frame clones and leaves some out. The table lists 150,000 or so clones, about 82% of them singletons. The sequenced sample was PBMCs. These receptors were collected from a human donor in good health.

The chain uses TRBV7-3 and TRBJ2-1; TRBD2 matches at 8 bases. Germline V gives CDR1 SGHTA, CDR2 FQGTGA. Trimming cost V 2 bases and J 10 bases; bases outside gene matches: 10. The CDR3 consists of 15 residues. CDR3 nucleotide sequence: TGTGCCAGCAGCTTAGCTAGCGGGCCGAACTTAGAGCAGTTCTTC. It is translated as CASSLASGPNLEQFF.

The rearrangement joins TRBV27 to TRBJ2-5; TRBD2 agrees at 7 bases. Germline CDR1 reads MNHEY; CDR2 reads SMNVEV (reference sequence). The CDR3 is 15 amino acids. The trim removed 2 bases at V and 1 base at J, leaving 4 bases unmatched. The CDR3 here is CASSLQGGPQETQYF. CDR3 nucleotide sequence: TGTGCCAGCAGTTTACAGGGAGGGCCCCAAGAGACCCAGTACTTC.

The chain employs TRBV6-6 and TRBJ1-5; 7 nucleotides line up with TRBD1. CDR3 size: 14 residues. The J segment lost 5 bases and the V segment lost 7 bases, leaving 8 bases of the junction unmatched. In germline, CDR1 is MNHNY, CDR2 SVGAGI (reference sequence). This chain's CDR3 is CASTRDSLDQPQHF. CDR3 DNA: TGTGCCAGCACTAGGGACAGCCTAGATCAGCCCCAGCATTTT.

This clone was detected once. The chain is built from TRBV11-2 and TRBJ2-7; 12 bases fit TRBD2. CDR1 and CDR2 from the germline V gene are SGHAT and FQNNGV. The CDR3 extends over 17 amino acids. Trimming took 5 bases from V and 0 from J; bases not matched to a gene: 8. The CDR3 protein is CASSRKTSGGYSYEQYF. The CDR3 DNA sequence: TGTGCCAGCAGCCGCAAGACTAGCGGGGGCTACTCCTACGAGCAGTACTTC. The variable domain in full, completed from reference TRBV11-2 and TRBJ2-7, reads EAGVAQSPRYKIIEKRQSVAFWCNPISGHATLYWYQQILGQGPKLLIQFQNNGVVDDSQLPKDRFSAERLKGVDSTLKIQPAKLEDSAVYLCASSRKTSGGYSYEQYFGPGTRLTVT.

Concerning this clone itself: One junction end disagrees with the germline gene, perhaps due to a read error. This chain links TRBV29-1 with TRBJ2-7; 10 positions match TRBD1. The V gene's germline CDR1 is SQVTM and CDR2 ANQGSEA. The CDR3 runs to 13 residues. The CDR3 region has the DNA TGCAGCGCTGCGACAGGGGGCTCCCACGAGCAGTACTTC. This codes for CSAATGGSHEQYF.

The rearrangement joins TRBV5-1 to TRBJ2-2; D possibly matches TRBD1 or TRBD2 (6 bases each). The CDR3 spans 15 residues. Trimming left V 4 bases short and J 2 bases short, with 12 bases between. The germline V gene encodes CDR1 SGHRS and CDR2 YFSETQ. CDR3 DNA: TGCGCCAGCAGCGTGGAGGGGGTAAACACCGGGGAGCTGTTTTTT. Residues: CASSVEGVNTGELFF.

The chain joins TRBV9 to TRBJ1-6; 7 bases agree with TRBD1. Germline CDR1 SGDLS, CDR2 YYNGEE. J gave up 9 bases and V 0 bases, and 6 bases lay outside the gene matches. CDR3 length: 15 amino acids. The CDR3 bases are TGTGCCAGCAGCGTAGACGGGACAGCGGGTTCACCCCTCCACTTT. This encodes CASSVDGTAGSPLHF.

The chain recombines TRBV5-1 with TRBJ1-2, with 10 nucleotides matching TRBD1. Losses at the gene ends were 4 bases for V and 9 bases for J; bases not matched to a gene: 12. The CDR3 is 15 amino acids. Germline-derived CDR1 and CDR2 are SGHRS and YFSETQ. Here the CDR3 DNA reads TGCGCCAGCAGCCCGCACGACAGGGGGCTTATTAGCTACACCTTC. This encodes CASSPHDRGLISYTF.